The 30 T cell receptor beta chains below come from one sample, sequenced in a study of blood T cell repertoires in COVID-19. Only in-frame clones appear in the TCRdb table, and some are missing; sequencing was by immunoSEQ multiplex PCR. The profile shows some 200,000 clones, approximately 92% of them singletons. The sample taken for sequencing was peripheral blood. All receptors come from a man aged 50-60 years with acute or convalescent COVID-19.

This clone was detected only once. V is TRBV3-1 (or the pseudogene TRBV3-2) and J is TRBJ2-1; 9 nucleotides align to TRBD1. Per germline, CDR1 LGHDT and CDR2 YNNKEL (reference sequence). V gave up 2 bases and J gave up 12 bases; unmatched junction bases: 14. The CDR3 totals 16 residues. The CDR3 coding sequence is TGTGCCAGCAGCCAAATACAGGGGGCGGCCCTATCCCGGCAGTTCTTC. Translation gives CASSQIQGAALSRQFF.

The V call is TRBV2, the J call TRBJ1-5; 12 bases map to TRBD1. The CDR3 consists of 18 residues. CDR1 is SNHLY, CDR2 FYNNEI, per germline. The trim removed 5 bases at V and 3 bases at J, leaving 11 bases unmatched. The CDR3 DNA sequence: TGTGCCAGCAGTACCCGGGACAGGGGGCGGAAGGACAATCAGCCCCAGCATTTT. Translation gives CASSTRDRGRKDNQPQHF.

V and J are TRBV7-9 and TRBJ1-1; D may be TRBD1 (6 bases). V shed 5 bases and J shed 1 base, with 11 bases lying between them. The CDR3 is 14 residues long. CDR1 and CDR2 from the germline V gene are SEHNR and FQNEAQ (reference sequence). The chain's CDR3 is CASSNRDKNTEAFF. CDR3 in DNA: TGTGCCAGCAGCAACCGGGACAAGAACACTGAAGCTTTCTTT.

Points on this clone: The sample has other DNA sequences that encode this CDR3 too. This rearrangement joins TRBV5-1 to TRBJ1-1; D may be TRBD1 (5 bases). With 0 bases removed from V and 1 base from J, the gap between germline ends came to 7 bases. The length of the CDR3 is 14 residues. CDR1 is SGHRS and CDR2 is YFSETQ in the germline V gene. In nucleotides, the CDR3 is TGCGCCAGCAGCTTGGCCGGGGGGAACACTGAAGCTTTCTTT. Protein: CASSLAGGNTEAFF.

This chain uses TRBV29-1 with TRBJ2-7; 7 nucleotides agree with TRBD2. Trimming cost V 6 bases and J 3 bases; bases outside gene matches: 8. There are 13 residues in the CDR3. Germline CDR1 and CDR2: SQVTM and ANQGSEA. The CDR3 spells CSVQQRDLYEQYF. The CDR3 DNA is TGCAGCGTCCAGCAGCGGGACCTCTACGAGCAGTACTTC.

The chain carries TRBV2 and TRBJ2-2; 9 nucleotides match TRBD1. The CDR3 has 16 residues. J gave up 4 bases and V 0 bases, and 3 bases lay outside the gene matches. CDR1 SNHLY and CDR2 FYNNEI come from the germline V gene. DNA of the CDR3: TGTGCCAGCAGTGAAGCCCGGACAGGGGCCACCGGGGAGCTGTTTTTT. It codes for CASSEARTGATGELFF.

This clone came up once. The genes are TRBV7-2 and TRBJ2-3; 7 bases agree with TRBD2. Per germline, CDR1 SGHTA and CDR2 FQGNSA. The length of the CDR3 is 15 residues. Trimming removed 7 bases from V and 2 bases from J; junction bases left unmatched: 9. Here the CDR3 reads CASILKAGSTDTQYF. CDR3 DNA sequence: TGTGCCAGCATCCTAAAAGCGGGGTCCACAGATACGCAGTATTTT.

CDR3 nucleotide sequence: TGTGCCAGCAGCACACCCCCCTCCAGGACAGATAAAAACATTCAGTACTTC. Encoded protein: CASSTPPSRTDKNIQYF. The chain has TRBV11-2 and TRBJ2-4; a weak D match, TRBD1 (6 bases). Germline V gene data show CDR1 as SGHAT and CDR2 as FQNNGV. This CDR3 is built from 17 residues. With 5 bases removed from V and 4 bases from J, the gap between germline ends came to 21 bases.

The V call is TRBV15, the J call TRBJ2-3; TRBD1 matches at 7 bases. The germline gives CDR1 LNHNV, CDR2 YYDKDF (reference sequence). V lost 1 base, J lost 4 bases, and 8 bases stayed unmatched. The CDR3 totals 16 residues. The CDR3 DNA reads TGTGCCACCAGCAGAGGACAGGGCGGTTGGGCAGATACGCAGTATTTT. Protein sequence: CATSRGQGGWADTQYF. The full variable domain, rest sourced from reference TRBV15 and TRBJ2-3, is DAMVIQNPRYQVTQFGKPVTLSCSQTLNHNVMYWYQQKSSQAPKLLFHYYDKDFNNEADTPDNFQSRRPNTSFCFLDIRSPGLGDTAMYLCATSRGQGGWADTQYFGPGTRLTVL.

The chain uses TRBV27 and TRBJ2-5; no definite D call. V dropped 2 bases and J dropped 5 bases, with 9 bases sitting between them. The germline CDR1 and CDR2 sequences are MNHEY and SMNVEV (reference sequence). CDR3 length: 13 residues. DNA of the CDR3: TGTGCCAGCAGTTTAACGGGTGTGGAGACCCAGTACTTC. Translating it yields CASSLTGVETQYF.

The rearrangement links TRBV11-2 to TRBJ1-2; 8 bases agree with TRBD1. The CDR3 consists of 15 residues. The germline V gene encodes CDR1 SGHAT and CDR2 FQNNGV. J lost 5 bases, V lost 1 base, and 6 bases had no gene match. CDR3 residues: CASSLVGQGAYGYTF. In nucleotides, the CDR3 is TGTGCCAGCAGCTTAGTTGGTCAGGGGGCTTATGGCTACACCTTC.

This chain joins TRBV9 and TRBJ1-1, with 8 positions matching TRBD1. Looked up from germline, CDR1 is SGDLS and CDR2 is YYNGEE. J was trimmed by 5 bases and V by 4 bases; bases with no gene match: 10. This CDR3 region has 15 residues. The CDR3 DNA sequence: TGTGCCAGCAGCTATGGGACAGGCCGGGAGACTGAAGCTTTCTTT. Translated, it gives CASSYGTGRETEAFF.

This clone has only one observation. This chain links TRBV18 with TRBJ1-1, with D hard to call. The germline V and J ends were trimmed by 5 bases and 3 bases, with 16 bases remaining between them. Germline V lookup: CDR1 KGHSH, CDR2 LQKENI. The CDR3 is 15 residues long. The CDR3 bases are TGTGCCAGCTCAGCGTCGACCGTGGAGTACACTGAAGCTTTCTTT. Its translation: CASSASTVEYTEAFF.

This sequence joins TRBV7-9 and TRBJ1-1, with D tentatively TRBD1 (6 bases). V lost 5 bases, J lost 4 bases, and 11 bases lay in between. The CDR3 totals 13 residues. Germline lookup yields CDR1 SEHNR and CDR2 FQNEAQ (reference sequence). CDR3 protein: CASSINRVTEAFF. The CDR3 DNA follows: TGTGCCAGCAGCATAAACAGGGTCACTGAAGCTTTCTTT.

The CDR3 nucleotides are TGTGCCAGCAGCTATGGGACGGGGGGAAATCAGCCCCAGCATTTT. Translating gives CASSYGTGGNQPQHF. This chain connects TRBV7-9 to TRBJ1-5; D is possibly TRBD1 (5 bases). The CDR3 contains 15 residues. The germline V gene encodes CDR1 SEHNR and CDR2 FQNEAQ (reference sequence). V lost 4 bases, J lost 4 bases, and 14 bases lay in between.

The chain joins TRBV29-1 to TRBJ2-3; 7 bases agree with TRBD1. The CDR3 has 13 residues. Trimming removed 6 bases from V and 4 bases from J; junction bases left unmatched: 7. Germline-derived CDR1 and CDR2 are SQVTM and ANQGSEA. The CDR3 loop is CSVVDRSSDTQYF. The DNA for the CDR3 is TGCAGCGTGGTGGACAGGTCCTCAGATACGCAGTATTTT.

J is TRBJ2-1 and V is TRBV6-5; 12 bases align to TRBD2. Germline-derived CDR1 and CDR2 are MNHEY and SVGAGI. The CDR3 loop spans 15 amino acids. Germline trimming cut 7 bases from V and 9 bases from J; bases unmatched to any gene: 10. For the CDR3, the DNA is TGTGCCAGCAACCCCTACCTAGCGGGGGGGGTTGAGCAGTTCTTC. This codes for CASNPYLAGGVEQFF.

This chain connects TRBV29-1 to TRBJ1-5, with D unresolved. Germline values: CDR1 SQVTM, CDR2 ANQGSEA. The V gene lost 4 bases and the J gene lost 1 base, with 5 bases spanning the gap. The CDR3 sequence is 12 residues long. CDR3 amino acids: CSVAVSNQPQHF. DNA of the CDR3: TGCAGCGTTGCAGTCAGCAATCAGCCCCAGCATTTT.

J is TRBJ2-1 and V is TRBV5-1; D unclear. The germline V gene has CDR1 SGHRS and CDR2 YFSETQ. This CDR3 region has 16 residues. V lost 4 bases to trimming and J lost 2 bases, with 16 bases between them. CDR3 sequence: CASSLEKKSAYNEQFF. The CDR3 nucleotides read TGCGCCAGCAGCCTAGAGAAGAAATCGGCCTACAATGAGCAGTTCTTC.

The chain has TRBV11-1 and TRBJ2-7; D may be TRBD2 (5 bases). The CDR3 is made up of 15 amino acids. Germline CDR1 is SGHAT and CDR2 is FQDESV (reference sequence). V was shortened by 9 bases and J by 4 bases, with 22 bases between the two germline ends. CDR3 sequence: CARDEGGPFPYEQYV. CDR3 nucleotide sequence: TGTGCCAGGGACGAGGGCGGCCCCTTTCCTTACGAGCAGTACGTC.

This chain joins TRBV5-3 and TRBJ1-6; TRBD1 might be the D (5 bases). TRBV5-3 qualifies as an ORF whose function is uncertain. Trimming took 3 bases from V and 2 from J, leaving 15 bases between them. This CDR3 has 17 amino acids. The CDR3: CARSSSGGEAYNSPLHF. The DNA of the CDR3 is TGTGCCAGAAGCTCATCCGGGGGGGAGGCCTATAATTCACCCCTCCACTTT.

The V gene is TRBV11-2, the J gene TRBJ2-7; D possibly corresponds to TRBD1 (5 bases). Trimming stripped 3 bases from V and 1 base from J, with 10 bases between. CDR3 length: 14 amino acids. Germline V gives CDR1 SGHAT, CDR2 FQNNGV. This CDR3 is CASSFDRGSYEQYV. Written as DNA, the CDR3 is TGTGCCAGCAGCTTCGACAGAGGATCCTACGAGCAGTACGTC.

This clone showed up just once. The J gene is TRBJ2-1, the V gene TRBV3-1 (or the pseudogene TRBV3-2); 11 bases map to TRBD1. V was pared by 4 bases and J by 8 bases, with 7 bases of the junction left unmatched. The germline gives CDR1 LGHDT, CDR2 YNNKEL (reference sequence). This CDR3 comprises 15 residues. CDR3 region: CASSRGQGALDEQFF. DNA for the CDR3: TGTGCCAGCAGCCGCGGACAGGGGGCGCTGGATGAGCAGTTCTTC.

This sequence joins TRBV30 and TRBJ1-6; D is uncertain. Per the germline V gene, CDR1 is GTSNPN and CDR2 is SVGIG (reference sequence). This CDR3 has 16 amino acids. V lost 4 bases to trimming and J lost 0 bases, with 13 bases between them. The CDR3 is CAWTSSYSSYNSPLHF. In nucleotides, the CDR3 is TGTGCCTGGACCTCCTCCTACAGCTCCTATAATTCACCCCTCCACTTT.

This clone was observed a single time. The chain employs TRBV3-1 (or the pseudogene TRBV3-2) and TRBJ2-7; the D is unclear. Between the trimmed V and J ends, which lost 0 bases and 0 bases, there was a span of 3 bases. This CDR3 spans 13 amino acids. Germline CDR1 LGHDT, CDR2 YNNKEL (reference sequence). The CDR3 region is CASSQDSSYEQYV. As DNA, the CDR3 is TGTGCCAGCAGCCAAGACAGCTCCTACGAGCAGTACGTC.

V gene TRBV7-9 combines with J gene TRBJ2-7, with TRBD2 identical over 11 bases. CDR1 and CDR2 from the germline V gene are SEHNR and FQNEAQ (reference sequence). This CDR3 is 15 amino acids long. J was trimmed by 7 bases and V by 7 bases; bases with no gene match: 12. The CDR3 DNA is TGTGCCAGCACTACGGTGACTAGCGGGATCGGGGAGCAGTACTTC. Amino acid sequence: CASTTVTSGIGEQYF.

V usage is TRBV27 and J usage is TRBJ1-6; the match to TRBD1 covers 7 bases. J lost 0 bases, V lost 2 bases, and 10 bases had no gene match. Looked up from germline, CDR1 is MNHEY and CDR2 is SMNVEV (reference sequence). This CDR3 spans 19 amino acids. This CDR3 is CASSLIPQGISSYNSPLHF. In DNA form, the CDR3 reads TGTGCCAGCAGTTTAATCCCACAGGGGATTAGCTCCTATAATTCACCCCTCCACTTT.

The chain couples TRBV3-1 (or the pseudogene TRBV3-2) to TRBJ2-5, with 11 positions matching TRBD2. The CDR3 is made up of 15 amino acids. The J segment lost 4 bases and the V segment lost 4 bases, leaving 5 bases of the junction unmatched. The germline CDR1 and CDR2 sequences are LGHDT and YNNKEL (reference sequence). CDR3 DNA sequence: TGTGCCAGCAGCCCTACTAGCGGGGGTGTAGAGACCCAGTACTTC. Amino acid sequence: CASSPTSGGVETQYF.

The chain recombines TRBV7-9 with TRBJ2-7; 7 bases fit TRBD1. The CDR3 has 14 residues. Germline V gene lookup returns CDR1 SEHNR and CDR2 FQNEAQ (reference sequence). J lost 0 bases, V lost 4 bases, and 3 bases had no gene match. The CDR3 loop is CASSSRDSSYEQYF. The DNA of the CDR3 is TGTGCCAGCAGCTCCCGGGACAGCTCCTACGAGCAGTACTTC.

This clone came up once. This chain connects TRBV5-1 to TRBJ1-1, with D unclear. Trimming removed 3 bases from V and 4 bases from J, with 7 bases in between. CDR3 length: 12 amino acids. Germline-derived CDR1 and CDR2 are SGHRS and YFSETQ. DNA of the CDR3: TGCGCCAGCAGCTATCTCGGCACTGAAGCTTTCTTT. As protein: CASSYLGTEAFF.